Listed here is a single T cell receptor (beta chain). Its target is not known. This entry is derived from a study of T cell responses to AZD1222 COVID-19 vaccine. Method: immunoSEQ multiplex PCR; TCRdb's copy keeps in-frame clones and lacks some. The sample lists fewer than 200,000 clones, around 88% occurring once. Whole-study results and caveats: There were mostly white British donors and more females than males, and clonal diversity was possibly underestimated. Rises in breadth and depth of Spike-specific TCRs came after two AZD1222 doses.

This CDR3 has 12 residues. V lost 4 bases and J 4 bases, leaving 8 bases between the germline ends. Germline CDR1 and CDR2: LNHDA and SQIVND (reference sequence). Second doses were pooled across both intervals (about 4 or about 12 weeks). Sequences were derived from peripheral blood, sampled 28 days after the second AZD1222 dose. This sequence joins TRBV19 and TRBJ2-7, with D maybe TRBD2 (5 bases). The TCR was taken from an adult who received the AZD1222 COVID-19 vaccine. This CDR3 is CASSNSGYEQYF. In DNA form, the CDR3 reads TGTGCCAGTAGTAATTCGGGGTACGAGCAGTACTTC.